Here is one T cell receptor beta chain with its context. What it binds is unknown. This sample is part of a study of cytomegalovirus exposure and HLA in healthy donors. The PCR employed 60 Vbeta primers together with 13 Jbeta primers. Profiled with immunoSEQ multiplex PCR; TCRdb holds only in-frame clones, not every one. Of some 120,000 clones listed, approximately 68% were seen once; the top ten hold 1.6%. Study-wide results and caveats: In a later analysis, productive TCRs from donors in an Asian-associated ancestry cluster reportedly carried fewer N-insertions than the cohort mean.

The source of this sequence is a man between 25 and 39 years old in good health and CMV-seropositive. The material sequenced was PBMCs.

CDR3: CASSLRISGSSYNEQFF. DNA of the CDR3: TGCGCCAGCAGCTTGAGGATTAGCGGTTCGTCCTACAATGAGCAGTTCTTC. The rearrangement links TRBV5-1 to TRBJ2-1; weak D call: TRBD2 (6 bases). CDR3 size: 17 residues. The V and J ends lost 1 base and 1 base respectively, with 15 bases between them. Germline CDR1 SGHRS, CDR2 YFSETQ.